This T cell receptor beta chain appears in the sequencing data of a study of cytomegalovirus exposure and HLA in healthy donors. This CDR3 spans 16 amino acids. Germline values: CDR1 LNHNV, CDR2 YYDKDF (reference sequence). Trimming removed 7 bases from V and 3 bases from J; junction bases left unmatched: 10. It was with 60 Vbeta and 13 Jbeta primers that the PCR ran. Produced via immunoSEQ multiplex PCR; TCRdb's table is partial and in-frame only. The sample comprises 110,000 or so clones, around 81% of which are singletons, and roughly 2% rests with the top ten. With regard to this clone: The antigen remains unidentified.

Study-wide findings and caveats: Later analysis reportedly placed an Asian-associated ancestry cluster below the roughly 630-donor mean in N-insertions. Researchers counted around 150 TCR beta chains as cytomegalovirus-associated.

V is TRBV15 and J is TRBJ2-5; TRBD2 aligns across 11 bases. Sequencing was performed on PBMCs. The receptor was derived from a woman in her 30s in good health and CMV-seronegative. CDR3 sequence: CATTRASGRIEETQYF. In DNA form, the CDR3 reads TGTGCCACCACCCGGGCTAGCGGGAGGATAGAAGAGACCCAGTACTTC.